The rows below give T cell receptor beta chains drawn from one sample of a study of blood T cell repertoires in COVID-19. Generated by immunoSEQ multiplex PCR, the TCRdb table keeps only in-frame clones and is missing some. The sample yields some 300,000 clones, about 87% seen once. Sequenced sample: peripheral blood. These receptors were obtained from a woman in her 30s who had recovered from COVID-19. The CDR3 runs from the conserved cysteine through the conserved F or W. Fields, in order: clone size, V gene, J gene, D gene, CDR3 protein, CDR3 DNA. A D gene is named only where the DNA matches it firmly. Clone size is shown for a subset of rows, as once, few, many or a class of expanded clone.

>once|TRBV4-1|TRBJ1-4|.
CASSQGASHEKLFF
TGCGCCAGCAGCCAAGGGGCAAGCCATGAAAAACTGTTTTTT
>once|TRBV5-1|TRBJ2-3|TRBD2
CASSAALAGVVDTQYF
TGCGCCAGCAGCGCGGCACTAGCGGGGGTTGTAGATACGCAGTATTTT
>few|TRBV14|TRBJ2-1|.
CASSQGMGHNEQFF
TGTGCCAGCAGTCAGGGTATGGGGCACAATGAGCAGTTCTTC
>few|TRBV6-5|TRBJ1-1|.
CASSKGKNTEAFF
TGTGCCAGCAGTAAGGGGAAGAACACTGAAGCTTTCTTT
>.|TRBV6-5|TRBJ2-7|TRBD2
CASSTTSGGPYEQYF
TGTGCCAGCAGTACGACTAGCGGGGGTCCCTACGAGCAGTACTTC
>.|TRBV4-2|TRBJ2-1|TRBD2
CASSQEGTSGHNEQFF
TGTGCCAGCAGCCAAGAAGGGACTAGCGGCCACAATGAGCAGTTCTTC
>.|TRBV29-1|TRBJ2-1|.
CSVDPGENEQFF
TGCAGCGTTGACCCCGGGGAGAATGAGCAGTTCTTC
>few|TRBV9|TRBJ1-1|.
CASTAAQGPLNTEAFF
TGTGCCAGCACCGCTGCCCAGGGTCCCCTTAACACTGAAGCTTTCTTT
>.|TRBV6-5|TRBJ2-7|.
CASSSQGDYEQYF
TGTGCCAGCAGCTCACAGGGTGACTACGAGCAGTACTTC
>.|TRBV3-1/TRBV3-2|TRBJ1-6|TRBD1
CASSHQTGGSPLHF
TGTGCCAGCAGCCACCAGACAGGGGGGTCACCCCTCCACTTT
>once|TRBV10-3|TRBJ2-1|TRBD1
CAISDRGQKDNEQFF
TGTGCCATCAGTGACAGGGGGCAAAAGGACAATGAGCAGTTCTTC
>.|TRBV4-3|TRBJ2-1|.
CASSQDGLPDSSYNEQFF
TGCGCCAGCAGCCAGGATGGGCTCCCTGACAGCTCCTACAATGAGCAGTTCTTC
>.|TRBV27|TRBJ1-6|TRBD1
CARTTGTGAWNSPLHF
TGTGCCAGAACAACCGGGACAGGGGCTTGGAATTCACCCCTCCACTTT
>.|TRBV27|TRBJ2-5|.
CASSRIGGRFIETQYF
TGTGCCAGCAGCCGTATCGGGGGGCGGTTTATTGAGACCCAGTACTTC
>once|TRBV4-2|TRBJ2-5|TRBD2
CASSQDLQRGGRKETQYF
TGTGCCAGCAGCCAAGATCTCCAGCGGGGGGGCCGGAAAGAGACCCAGTACTTC
>.|TRBV7-2|TRBJ2-7|TRBD2
CASSFRGGAPHEQYF
TGTGCCAGCAGCTTTCGGGGGGGGGCCCCTCACGAGCAGTACTTC
>.|TRBV6-2/TRBV6-3|TRBJ2-4|TRBD1
CASSYTQGAYGQYF
TGTGCCAGCAGTTACACACAGGGGGCCTACGGTCAGTACTTC
>.|TRBV6-6|TRBJ1-2|TRBD1
CASSSRTGDYGYTF
TGTGCCAGCAGTTCGAGGACAGGGGACTATGGCTACACCTTC
>once|TRBV6-5|TRBJ2-7|.
CASKQYYEQYF
TGTGCCAGCAAACAGTACTACGAGCAGTACTTC
>.|TRBV3-1/TRBV3-2|TRBJ1-4|.
CASSQDTQGEKLFF
TGTGCCAGCAGCCAAGATACGCAGGGGGAAAAACTGTTTTTT
>.|TRBV2|TRBJ1-1|TRBD1
CASTGDSYTEAFF
TGTGCCAGCACCGGGGACAGTTACACTGAAGCTTTCTTT
>.|TRBV5-1|TRBJ2-7|.
CASTQGRSSYEQYF
TGCGCCAGCACCCAGGGGAGAAGCTCCTACGAGCAGTACTTC
>.|TRBV4-1|TRBJ2-7|TRBD1
CASSRASGGGEQYF
TGCGCCAGCAGCCGCGCTTCAGGGGGCGGCGAGCAGTACTTC
>once|TRBV7-2|TRBJ2-5|.
CASSLGQIETQYF
TGTGCCAGCAGCTTAGGACAGATCGAGACCCAGTACTTC
>.|TRBV3-1/TRBV3-2|TRBJ1-1|.
CASSQVGGRMNTEAFF
TGTGCCAGCAGCCAAGTCGGTGGCAGGATGAACACTGAAGCTTTCTTT
>.|TRBV6-2/TRBV6-3|TRBJ2-1|TRBD2
CASSKRDFYNEQFF
TGTGCCAGCAGTAAGCGGGACTTCTACAATGAGCAGTTCTTC
>.|TRBV21-1|TRBJ1-3|.
CASSKELDSPTSSGNTIYF
TGTGCCAGCAGCAAAGAGCTGGACAGTCCTACGAGCTCTGGAAACACCATATATTTT
>.|TRBV6-5|TRBJ1-6|.
CAIRGSYNSPLHF
TGTGCAATCAGGGGATCCTATAATTCACCCCTCCACTTT
>.|TRBV11-2|TRBJ2-3|TRBD2
CASSFLAGISTDTQYF
TGTGCCAGCAGCTTCCTAGCGGGGATTTCCACAGATACGCAGTATTTT
>.|TRBV20-1|TRBJ1-2|.
CSGDTKDGYTF
TGCAGTGGGGACACGAAGGATGGCTACACCTTC
>once|TRBV28|TRBJ1-2|.
CASSLPGNGYTF
TGTGCCAGCAGCCTGCCGGGTAACGGCTACACCTTC
>.|TRBV7-9|TRBJ1-4|TRBD1
CASSFDRGTNEKLFF
TGTGCCAGCAGCTTCGACAGGGGGACTAATGAAAAACTGTTTTTT
>.|TRBV6-2/TRBV6-3|TRBJ1-2|.
CASSSLTGYYGYTF
TGTGCCAGCAGTTCCCTTACAGGGTACTATGGCTACACCTTC
>.|TRBV24-1|TRBJ1-1|.
CATSDGGRDPNTEAFF
TGTGCCACCAGTGATGGAGGGAGGGACCCGAACACTGAAGCTTTCTTT
>.|TRBV14|TRBJ1-5|.
CASSGRDQPQHF
TGTGCCAGCAGCGGTAGAGATCAGCCCCAGCATTTT
>.|TRBV28|TRBJ1-4|.
CASSLLGSGSKLFF
TGTGCCAGCAGTTTACTGGGAAGCGGCTCAAAACTGTTTTTT
>.|TRBV19|TRBJ2-5|TRBD2
CASHSGGAAEETQYF
TGTGCCAGTCATAGCGGGGGGGCCGCAGAGGAGACCCAGTACTTC
>.|TRBV7-9|TRBJ1-4|TRBD1
CASSDGGQGEKLFF
TGTGCCAGCAGCGACGGAGGACAGGGGGAAAAACTGTTTTTT
>.|TRBV5-1|TRBJ2-3|TRBD2
CASSLRLAAQSGPDTQYF
TGCGCCAGCAGCCTCAGACTAGCGGCCCAATCGGGGCCAGATACGCAGTATTTT
>.|TRBV12-3/TRBV12-4|TRBJ1-2|TRBD1
CASSTRTGGENTF
TGTGCCAGCAGTACGCGGACAGGGGGCGAGAACACCTTC
>once|TRBV7-8|TRBJ2-1|TRBD2
CASSLGASGGAFNEQFF
TGTGCCAGCAGCTTAGGGGCTAGCGGGGGGGCTTTCAATGAGCAGTTCTTC
>.|TRBV5-1|TRBJ1-3|.
CASSLEAARARNTIYF
TGCGCCAGCAGCTTGGAGGCGGCCCGCGCTAGAAACACCATATATTTT